The 32 T cell receptor beta chains in this list originate from one sample, sequenced in a study of OX40 agonist ivuxolimab in advanced cancers. Sequenced by immunoSEQ multiplex PCR; TCRdb stores in-frame clones only, minus some. In the table there are roughly 41,000 clones, approximately 90% of which are singletons. This specimen was CD4+ or CD8+ T cells sorted from blood, taken in a trial of the OX40 agonist ivuxolimab. The receptors shown here come from an adult with an advanced solid tumor such as melanoma, head and neck, liver or kidney cancer.

V gene TRBV29-1 combines with J gene TRBJ2-3; D is ambiguous. Germline V gene lookup returns CDR1 SQVTM and CDR2 ANQGSEA. This CDR3 region has 15 residues. Trimming shortened V by 0 bases and J by 0 bases, and 10 bases separated the two germline ends. The CDR3 DNA reads as TGCAGCGTTGAAGATTACCGGGCCAGCACAGATACGCAGTATTTT. It is translated as CSVEDYRASTDTQYF.

The J gene is TRBJ2-1, the V gene TRBV5-4; D gene uncertain. CDR1 and CDR2 (germline): SGHNT, YYREEE (reference sequence). The CDR3 extends over 14 amino acids. Trimming removed 0 bases at V and 3 bases at J, with 7 bases between. CDR3 in DNA: TGTGCCAGCAGCTTGGAAAACAACTACAATGAGCAGTTCTTC. Protein product: CASSLENNYNEQFF.

This clone was observed once. The chain links TRBV5-4 to TRBJ1-6; 8 positions match TRBD1. Germline assignment: CDR1 SGHNT and CDR2 YYREEE (reference sequence). The CDR3 sequence is 19 residues long. Trimming cost V 0 bases and J 4 bases; bases outside gene matches: 12. CDR3 amino acids: CASSLEGQDYSLYNSPLHF. The CDR3 region has the DNA TGTGCCAGCAGCTTGGAGGGACAGGACTACTCCTTGTATAATTCACCCCTCCACTTT.

CDR3 in amino acids: CASSLPGPGTGELFF. CDR3 nucleotides: TGTGCCAGCAGCTTACCCGGGCCGGGCACCGGGGAGCTGTTTTTT. The gene calls are TRBV7-9 and TRBJ2-2; D unclear. Trimming took 2 bases from V and 4 from J, leaving 11 bases between them. Germline CDR1 SEHNR, CDR2 FQNEAQ (reference sequence). The CDR3 consists of 15 residues.

The chain uses TRBV28 and TRBJ2-7, with unresolved D. With 7 bases removed from V and 2 bases from J, the gap between germline ends came to 15 bases. In germline, CDR1 is MDHEN, CDR2 SYDVKM. This CDR3 is built from 14 residues. CDR3 DNA: TGTGCCAGCAAACCGGCCAGGACGGCCTACGAGCAGTACTTC. Protein product: CASKPARTAYEQYF.

V gene TRBV7-6 combines with J gene TRBJ2-2, with 7 bases aligning to TRBD1. V trimming: 5 bases; J trimming: 3 bases; junction bases outside the gene matches: 0. The CDR3 totals 13 residues. The germline V gene encodes CDR1 SGHVS and CDR2 FNYEAQ. The CDR3 sequence: CASSTGDTGELFF. CDR3 DNA sequence: TGTGCCAGCAGCACAGGGGACACCGGGGAGCTGTTTTTT.

DNA for the CDR3: TGTGCCAGTAGTAACCCTTGGACAGGAGATTCACCCCTCCACTTT. This sequence encodes CASSNPWTGDSPLHF. The chain joins TRBV19 to TRBJ1-6; TRBD1 agrees at 7 bases. J lost 8 bases, V lost 4 bases, and 8 bases had no gene match. The CDR3 covers 15 residues. CDR1 LNHDA and CDR2 SQIVND come from the germline V gene (reference sequence).

The chain employs TRBV15 and TRBJ2-3; D not resolved. This CDR3 is built from 15 residues. The V gene lost 1 base and the J gene lost 0 bases, with 8 bases spanning the gap. From germline, CDR1 is LNHNV and CDR2 YYDKDF (reference sequence). The CDR3 protein is CATSRVLTSTDTQYF. DNA for the CDR3: TGTGCCACCAGCAGAGTGTTAACTAGCACAGATACGCAGTATTTT.

The V gene is TRBV7-9, the J gene TRBJ2-1; D remains ambiguous. The CDR3 covers 12 residues. The V end was cut by 1 base, the J end by 7 bases, with 5 bases between. CDR1 is SEHNR and CDR2 is FQNEAQ in the germline V gene (reference sequence). The chain's CDR3 is CASSLDPNEQFF. As DNA, the CDR3 is TGTGCCAGCAGCTTAGATCCTAATGAGCAGTTCTTC.

The V call is TRBV7-3, the J call TRBJ2-7; D is ambiguous. CDR3 length: 13 amino acids. Germline loops: CDR1 SGHTA, CDR2 FQGTGA. V lost 2 bases to trimming and J lost 6 bases, with 11 bases between them. The DNA of the CDR3 is TGTGCCAGCAGCTTACACGTAACGGGCGAGCAGTACTTC. Translation gives CASSLHVTGEQYF.

The V call is TRBV9, the J call TRBJ2-1, with D unclear. V lost 0 bases and J 2 bases, leaving 12 bases between the germline ends. This CDR3 has 16 amino acids. CDR1 and CDR2 from the germline V gene are SGDLS and YYNGEE. The CDR3 coding sequence is TGTGCCAGCAGCGTAGAAGCGCAACCCACCTACAATGAGCAGTTCTTC. Amino acids: CASSVEAQPTYNEQFF.

V gene TRBV29-1 combines with J gene TRBJ2-2, with 9 positions matching TRBD1. V gave up 4 bases and J gave up 7 bases; unmatched junction bases: 10. Germline CDR1 and CDR2: SQVTM and ANQGSEA. CDR3 length equals 15 residues. CDR3 DNA: TGCAGCGTTGCTACCGGGACAGGGACCATCGGGGAGCTGTTTTTT. Its protein is CSVATGTGTIGELFF.

The CDR3 DNA reads TGTGCCAGTAGTATAGTTTACAGGCACACCGGGGAGCTGTTTTTT. This codes for CASSIVYRHTGELFF. The chain carries TRBV19 and TRBJ2-2, with D perhaps TRBD1 (5 bases). Trimming cost V 1 base and J 3 bases, with 9 bases left between them. Germline CDR1 is LNHDA and CDR2 is SQIVND (reference sequence). The CDR3 runs 15 residues.

On this clone: Other DNA sequences in the sample encode the same CDR3. The J gene is TRBJ2-2, the V gene TRBV5-6; the match to TRBD1 covers 11 bases. The CDR3 runs 16 residues. CDR1 and CDR2 (germline): SGHDT, YYEEEE. J was trimmed by 5 bases and V by 4 bases; bases with no gene match: 7. CDR3 residues: CASSLWDRGRTGELFF. CDR3 in DNA: TGTGCCAGCAGCCTCTGGGACAGGGGGAGGACCGGGGAGCTGTTTTTT.

There are a few counts of this clone. The chain links TRBV11-2 to TRBJ1-2; 9 bases fit TRBD1. Germline V lookup: CDR1 SGHAT, CDR2 FQNNGV. This CDR3 region has 16 residues. Trimming at V came to 1 base and at J to 6 bases, leaving 9 bases not matched to a gene. This chain's CDR3 is CASSLVPGQGRDGYTF. CDR3 bases: TGTGCCAGCAGCTTAGTCCCGGGACAGGGTCGAGATGGCTACACCTTC.

The V and J genes are TRBV7-3 and TRBJ2-7, with TRBD1 identical over 9 bases. V was clipped by 5 bases and J by 6 bases; unmatched bases: 11. There are 15 residues in the CDR3. Germline V gene sequence: CDR1 SGHTA, CDR2 FQGTGA. CDR3 amino acids: CASSHRTGESAEQYF. CDR3 DNA sequence: TGTGCCAGCAGCCACCGGACAGGGGAGTCGGCCGAGCAGTACTTC.

The rearrangement links TRBV4-1 to TRBJ2-5, with 9 bases matching TRBD2. Matching the DNA end better, TRBJ2-7 makes the J call doubtful. CDR3 length: 18 residues. CDR1 MGHRA and CDR2 YSYEKL come from the germline V gene. CDR3 DNA sequence: TGCGCCAGCAGCCAAGAAAATTCAGGCTCTAGCGGGACCTACGAGCAGTACTTC. Its translation is CASSQENSGSSGTYEQYF.

The chain combines TRBV4-3 with TRBJ2-3; D is tentatively TRBD1 or TRBD2 (5 bases each). Germline values: CDR1 LGHNA, CDR2 YSLEER. Trimming took 3 bases from V and 2 from J, leaving 27 bases between them. This CDR3 is 20 amino acids long. The CDR3 loop reads CASSQGQGPRTSSFTDTQYF. CDR3 DNA sequence: TGCGCCAGCAGCCAGGGGCAGGGCCCCCGGACTTCTTCCTTCACAGATACGCAGTATTTT.

V gene TRBV5-1 combines with J gene TRBJ2-7, with TRBD1 matching 10 bases. The CDR3 consists of 15 residues. V lost 4 bases to trimming and J lost 6 bases; unmatched junction nucleotides: 10. Germline-derived CDR1 and CDR2 are SGHRS and YFSETQ. The DNA for the CDR3 is TGCGCCAGCAGCCCCGGGACAGGGGAGTACAGCGAGCAGTACTTC. Its translation is CASSPGTGEYSEQYF.

The chain joins TRBV19 to TRBJ2-7; 7 bases fit TRBD1. Germline lookup yields CDR1 LNHDA and CDR2 SQIVND (reference sequence). CDR3 length: 15 residues. V lost 5 bases, J lost 4 bases, and 11 bases stayed unmatched. CDR3 coding DNA: TGTGCCAGTAGTCCCGCGCCCGGGACAGCTTACGAGCAGTACTTC. The encoded protein is CASSPAPGTAYEQYF.

The chain has TRBV21-1 and TRBJ1-3; the D call TRBD1 from the table was never checked on the DNA. TRBV21-1 represents a pseudogene. This CDR3 spans 15 amino acids. The DNA for the CDR3 is TGTGCCAGCAGCAAAGCCAGGGGGCCGGGAAACACCATATATTTT. As protein: CASSKARGPGNTIYF.

J is TRBJ2-7 and V is TRBV7-9, with 8 bases lining up with TRBD2. With V trimmed by 5 bases and J by 2 bases, 11 bases remained unmatched. The length of the CDR3 is 16 residues. Germline V lookup: CDR1 SEHNR, CDR2 FQNEAQ (reference sequence). The CDR3 spells CASSPLPGGAAYEQYF. CDR3 sequence (DNA): TGTGCCAGCAGCCCACTACCCGGGGGGGCCGCCTACGAGCAGTACTTC.

The rearrangement uses TRBV9 and TRBJ2-2; D unresolved. V lost 4 bases and J 7 bases, leaving 14 bases between the germline ends. The length of the CDR3 is 14 residues. Germline V lookup: CDR1 SGDLS, CDR2 YYNGEE. CDR3 protein: CASSIGPLGGELFF. The CDR3 nucleotides read TGTGCCAGCAGCATTGGACCACTCGGCGGGGAGCTGTTTTTT. Combining the CDR3 with reference TRBV9 and TRBJ2-2 gives the whole variable domain DSGVTQTPKHLITATGQRVTLRCSPRSGDLSVYWYQQSLDQGLQFLIQYYNGEERAKGNILERFSAQQFPDLHSELNLSSLELGDSALYFCASSIGPLGGELFFGEGSRLTVL.

The rearrangement joins TRBV28 to TRBJ1-2, with 12 bases that match TRBD1. V shed 5 bases and J 7 bases; nucleotides not matched to a gene: 17. The CDR3 length is 18 residues. Germline CDR1 is MDHEN and CDR2 is SYDVKM. Here the CDR3 DNA reads TGTGCCAGCAGTGACTATTCTCTAGGGACAGGGGGCGCTTTTGGCTACACCTTC. Translated: CASSDYSLGTGGAFGYTF.

The chain carries TRBV19 and TRBJ1-1; 11 nucleotides match TRBD1. V lost 5 bases, J lost 1 base, and 3 bases stayed unmatched. Germline CDR1 LNHDA, CDR2 SQIVND (reference sequence). The CDR3 totals 15 residues. This CDR3 is CASSSGQGANTEAFF. CDR3 nucleotide sequence: TGTGCCAGTAGTTCCGGACAGGGGGCGAACACTGAAGCTTTCTTT.

This sequence joins TRBV5-1 and TRBJ1-4; 9 nucleotides agree with TRBD1. The trim removed 4 bases at V and 8 bases at J, leaving 6 bases unmatched. Germline V gene data show CDR1 as SGHRS and CDR2 as YFSETQ. The CDR3 is made up of 14 amino acids. The CDR3 region has the DNA TGCGCCAGCAGCGGGGGACAGGGAGGCGAAAAACTGTTTTTT. Translating gives CASSGGQGGEKLFF.

The chain uses TRBV7-6 and TRBJ1-1, with D hard to call. Trimming stripped 0 bases from V and 1 base from J, with 12 bases between. CDR3 size: 16 residues. From germline, CDR1 is SGHVS and CDR2 FNYEAQ. The CDR3 DNA sequence: TGTGCCAGCAGCTTAGCGTTGGGTACAAGGAACACTGAAGCTTTCTTT. Protein sequence: CASSLALGTRNTEAFF.

The chain combines TRBV7-6 with TRBJ2-7, with D unresolved. Germline assignment: CDR1 SGHVS and CDR2 FNYEAQ. Trimming left V 3 bases short and J 4 bases short, with 10 bases between. The CDR3 loop spans 13 amino acids. The DNA of the CDR3 is TGTGCCAGCAGCTTTGGGTCCGCTTACGAGCAGTACTTC. This codes for CASSFGSAYEQYF.

This chain joins TRBV27 and TRBJ1-1, with D maybe TRBD1 (5 bases). The ends were cut back, 3 bases at V and 3 bases at J, with 8 bases in the middle. The CDR3 covers 13 residues. Looked up from germline, CDR1 is MNHEY and CDR2 is SMNVEV (reference sequence). CDR3 sequence reads: CASSFQGDTEAFF. The CDR3 DNA sequence: TGTGCCAGCAGTTTCCAGGGCGACACTGAAGCTTTCTTT.

The sample holds one count of this clone. The chain uses TRBV13 and TRBJ2-1, with 7 bases fitting TRBD1. The CDR3 contains 12 residues. In germline, CDR1 is PRHDT, CDR2 FYEKMQ (reference sequence). The trim removed 5 bases at V and 6 bases at J, leaving 1 base unmatched. CDR3 sequence reads: CASSDRVNEQFF. CDR3 DNA: TGTGCCAGCAGCGACAGGGTCAATGAGCAGTTCTTC.

The J gene is TRBJ1-4, the V gene TRBV2; perhaps TRBD1 as D (6 bases). Germline-derived CDR1 and CDR2 are SNHLY and FYNNEI. There are 14 residues in the CDR3. V was trimmed by 3 bases and J by 6 bases, leaving 11 bases between them. The CDR3, as DNA: TGTGCCAGCAGTGATTGGACAGCCGATGAAAAACTGTTTTTT. It yields the protein CASSDWTADEKLFF.

This clone occurred a few times. V is TRBV19 and J is TRBJ1-6, with D possibly being TRBD1 (5 bases). Germline-derived CDR1 and CDR2 are LNHDA and SQIVND (reference sequence). With 3 bases removed from V and 9 bases from J, the gap between germline ends came to 9 bases. The CDR3 extends over 13 amino acids. CDR3 protein: CASSMGESSPLHF. CDR3 bases: TGTGCCAGTAGTATGGGGGAGAGTTCACCCCTCCACTTT.